This TCR beta chain was obtained from a study of blood T cell repertoires in COVID-19. Study-level background: From T cells, B-cell-depleted T cells, or PBMCs came the material, which was cDNA or gDNA.

Methods used by the authors: Scientists estimated how many nucleated cells there were by amplifying reference gene primers. Assay: immunoSEQ multiplex PCR; the TCRdb copy retains only in-frame clones and omits some. That table is the source of V, J and clone size, and D and trimming were worked out from the DNA. The sample carries about 210,000 clones, around 80% recorded once. This CDR3 is built from 17 residues. Trimming left V 1 base short and J 2 bases short, with 16 bases between. The germline V gene encodes CDR1 LGHNA and CDR2 YNFKEQ. This clone occurred once. Sequenced sample: peripheral blood. The chain links TRBV4-2 to TRBJ2-3, with D maybe TRBD2 (5 bases). The source of this sequence is a man between 50 and 59 years old with active or convalescent COVID-19. CDR3 DNA: TGTGCCAGCAGCCAAGTCCCGGCCCTAGCATCCACAGATACGCAGTATTTT. Protein sequence: CASSQVPALASTDTQYF.